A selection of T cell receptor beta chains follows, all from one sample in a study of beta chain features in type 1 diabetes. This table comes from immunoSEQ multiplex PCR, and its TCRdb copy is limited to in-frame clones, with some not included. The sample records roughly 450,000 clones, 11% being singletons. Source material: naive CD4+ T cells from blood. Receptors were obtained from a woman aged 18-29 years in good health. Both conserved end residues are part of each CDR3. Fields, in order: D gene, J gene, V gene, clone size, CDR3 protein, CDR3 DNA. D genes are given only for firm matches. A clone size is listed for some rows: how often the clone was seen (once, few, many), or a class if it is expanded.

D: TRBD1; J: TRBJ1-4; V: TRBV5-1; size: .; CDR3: CASSFTGTDEKLFF; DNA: TGCGCCAGCAGCTTTACCGGGACAGACGAAAAACTGTTTTTT
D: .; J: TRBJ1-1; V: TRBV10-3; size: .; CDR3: CAISVNQRNTEAFF; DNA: TGTGCCATCAGTGTGAACCAGAGGAACACTGAAGCTTTCTTT
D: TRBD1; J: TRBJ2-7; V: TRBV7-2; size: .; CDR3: CASSGGQGFTEQYF; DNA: TGTGCCAGCAGCGGCGGACAGGGTTTCACCGAGCAGTACTTC
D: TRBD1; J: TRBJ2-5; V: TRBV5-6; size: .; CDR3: CASSLDRGPETQYF; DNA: TGTGCCAGCAGCTTGGACAGGGGCCCAGAGACCCAGTACTTC
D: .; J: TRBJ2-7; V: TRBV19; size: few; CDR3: CASSIGSGNEQYF; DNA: TGTGCCAGTAGTATAGGTTCGGGCAACGAGCAGTACTTC
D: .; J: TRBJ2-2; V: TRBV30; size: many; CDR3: CAWSYNTGELFF; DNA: TGTGCCTGGAGTTATAACACCGGGGAGCTGTTTTTT
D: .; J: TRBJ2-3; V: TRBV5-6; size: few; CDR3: CASSLGGEDTQYF; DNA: TGTGCCAGCAGCTTGGGCGGGGAAGATACGCAGTATTTT
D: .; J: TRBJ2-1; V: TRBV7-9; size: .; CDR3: CASSYRWVSSYNEQFF; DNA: TGTGCCAGCAGCTATCGCTGGGTAAGCTCCTACAATGAGCAGTTCTTC
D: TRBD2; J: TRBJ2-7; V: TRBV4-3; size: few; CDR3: CASSPGLAVHEQYF; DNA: TGCGCCAGCAGCCCCGGACTAGCGGTACACGAGCAGTACTTC
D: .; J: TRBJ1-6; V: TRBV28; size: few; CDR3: CASSLAVKPSPLHF; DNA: TGTGCCAGCAGTTTGGCAGTGAAACCATCACCCCTCCACTTT
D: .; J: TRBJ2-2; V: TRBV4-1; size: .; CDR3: CASSQDPFAGELFF; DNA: TGCGCCAGCAGCCAAGATCCCTTTGCCGGGGAGCTGTTTTTT
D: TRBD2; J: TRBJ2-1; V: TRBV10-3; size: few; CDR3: CAISDRGGVSYNEQFF; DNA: TGTGCCATCAGCGACCGGGGGGGTGTATCCTACAATGAGCAGTTCTTC
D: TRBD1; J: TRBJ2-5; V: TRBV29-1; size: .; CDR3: CSVAGGRDRGPETQYF; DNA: TGCAGCGTAGCGGGTGGCCGCGACAGGGGTCCAGAGACCCAGTACTTC
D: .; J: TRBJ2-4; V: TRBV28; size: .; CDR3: CASRSTGTVNIQYF; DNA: TGTGCCAGCAGGTCTACCGGGACTGTAAACATTCAGTACTTC
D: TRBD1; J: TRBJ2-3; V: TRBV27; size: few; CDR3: CASSLTGQFPFTDTQYF; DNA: TGTGCCAGCAGTTTAACGGGACAGTTTCCTTTCACAGATACGCAGTATTTT
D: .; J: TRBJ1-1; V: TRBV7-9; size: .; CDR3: CASSPVSGTEAFF; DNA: TGTGCCAGCAGCCCTGTTTCGGGGACTGAAGCTTTCTTT
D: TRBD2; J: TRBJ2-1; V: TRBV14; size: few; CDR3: CASSQTGTVAGARLDEQFF; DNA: TGTGCCAGCAGCCAAACGGGGACGGTAGCGGGAGCGCGTCTGGATGAGCAGTTCTTC
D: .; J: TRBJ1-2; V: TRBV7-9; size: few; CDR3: CASSLTGSTNYGYTF; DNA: TGTGCCAGCAGCTTAACGGGTTCCACTAACTATGGCTACACCTTC
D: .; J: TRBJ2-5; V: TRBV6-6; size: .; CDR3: CASSPVQLRQETQYF; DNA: TGTGCCAGCAGTCCCGTCCAACTAAGGCAAGAGACCCAGTACTTC
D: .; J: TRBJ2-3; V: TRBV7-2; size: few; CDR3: CASSPAWDTQYF; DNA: TGTGCCAGCAGCCCGGCGTGGGATACGCAGTATTTT
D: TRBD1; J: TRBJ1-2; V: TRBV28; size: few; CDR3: CASSPGGQDYGYTF; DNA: TGTGCCAGCTCACCAGGAGGACAGGACTATGGCTACACCTTC
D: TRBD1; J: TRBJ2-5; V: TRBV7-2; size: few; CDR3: CASSFSRGQETQYF; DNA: TGTGCCAGCAGCTTTAGCAGGGGGCAAGAGACCCAGTACTTC
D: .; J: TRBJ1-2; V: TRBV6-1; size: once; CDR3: CASNAGGHGYTF; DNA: TGTGCCAGCAACGCGGGGGGCCACGGCTACACCTTC
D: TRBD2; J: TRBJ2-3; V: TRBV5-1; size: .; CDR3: CASSWELAGGTDTQYF; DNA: TGCGCCAGCAGCTGGGAACTAGCGGGGGGGACAGATACGCAGTATTTT
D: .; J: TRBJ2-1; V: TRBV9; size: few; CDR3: CASSLTPGRGDNEQFF; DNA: TGTGCCAGCAGCCTCACTCCGGGACGGGGTGATAATGAGCAGTTCTTC
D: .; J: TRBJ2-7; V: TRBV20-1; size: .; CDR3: CSARAGCEQYF; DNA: TGCAGTGCTAGGGCAGGGTGCGAGCAGTACTTC